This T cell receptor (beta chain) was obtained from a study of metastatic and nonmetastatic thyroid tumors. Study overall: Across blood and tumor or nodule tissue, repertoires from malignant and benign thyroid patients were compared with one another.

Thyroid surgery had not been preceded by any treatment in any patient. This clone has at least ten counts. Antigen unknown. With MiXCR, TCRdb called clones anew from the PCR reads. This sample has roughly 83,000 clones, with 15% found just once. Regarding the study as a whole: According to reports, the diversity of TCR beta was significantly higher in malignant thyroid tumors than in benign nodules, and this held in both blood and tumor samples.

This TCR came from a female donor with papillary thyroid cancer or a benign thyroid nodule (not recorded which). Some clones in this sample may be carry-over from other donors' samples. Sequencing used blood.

CDR3 in amino acids: CASTSSGGTANSPLHF. CDR3 DNA: TGTGCCAGTACCTCTTCAGGAGGGACGGCAAATTCACCCCTCCACTTT. The chain couples TRBV19 to TRBJ1-6; TRBD1 might be the D (5 bases). Deletions cut 7 bases from V and 7 bases from J, with 20 bases between. The CDR3 covers 16 residues. Germline V gene sequence: CDR1 LNHDA, CDR2 SQIVND (reference sequence).